The T cell receptor beta chain under discussion was sequenced for a study of T cell responses to AZD1222 COVID-19 vaccine. General observations from the study: Receipt of two AZD1222 doses was followed by a rise in Spike-specific TCR breadth and depth.

Assay used: immunoSEQ multiplex PCR; TCRdb lists only in-frame clones, some missing. The table lists more than 85,000 clones, approximately 90% of them singletons. A note on this clone: Its antigen remains unknown.

V shed 2 bases and J shed 2 bases, with 10 bases lying between them. CDR1 and CDR2 (germline): SNHLY, FYNNEI. CDR3 length equals 15 residues. The TCR sequence derives from an adult in good health. The chain employs TRBV2 and TRBJ2-1; unclear D gene. Here the sequenced sample was peripheral blood, taken on day 0 of AZD1222 vaccination. The CDR3 DNA is TGTGCCAGCAGTGAAAGTCAGGATCCCTACAATGAGCAGTTCTTC. Encoded protein: CASSESQDPYNEQFF.